The present TCR beta chain was sequenced within a study of blood T cell repertoires in COVID-19. About the study: PBMCs, B-cell-depleted T cells, or T cells were the source of the cDNA or gDNA that made up the material.

CDR1 and CDR2 (germline): SQVTM, ANQGSEA. The CDR3 has 13 residues. The V and J ends lost 6 bases and 5 bases respectively, with 16 bases between them. Data came from immunoSEQ multiplex PCR; TCRdb stores just in-frame clones and leaves some out. The data hold roughly 180,000 clones, with 80% to 90% observed a single time. This sequence was found in a woman aged 50 to 65 in a cohort exposed to, infected with or recovered from COVID-19 (not recorded which). The genes are TRBV29-1 and TRBJ2-5; D is undetermined. Sample: PBMCs or T cells enriched from blood (not recorded which). CDR3 in DNA: TGCAGCGTGAGTGTGAGTTTTTGGGAGACCCAGTACTTC. Translation gives CSVSVSFWETQYF.